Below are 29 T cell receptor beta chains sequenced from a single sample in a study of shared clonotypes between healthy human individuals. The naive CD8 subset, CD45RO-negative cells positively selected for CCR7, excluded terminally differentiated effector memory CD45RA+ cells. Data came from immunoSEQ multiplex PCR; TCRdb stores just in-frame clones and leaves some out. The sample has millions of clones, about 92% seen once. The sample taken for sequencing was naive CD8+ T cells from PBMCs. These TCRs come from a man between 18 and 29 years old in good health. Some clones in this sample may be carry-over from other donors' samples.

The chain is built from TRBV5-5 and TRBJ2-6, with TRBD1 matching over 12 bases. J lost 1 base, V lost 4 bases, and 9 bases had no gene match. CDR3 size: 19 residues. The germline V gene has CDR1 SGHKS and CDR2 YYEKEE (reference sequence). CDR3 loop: CASSARDRGLESGANVLTF. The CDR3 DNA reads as TGTGCCAGCAGCGCGAGGGACAGGGGGCTGGAGTCTGGGGCCAACGTCCTGACTTTC.

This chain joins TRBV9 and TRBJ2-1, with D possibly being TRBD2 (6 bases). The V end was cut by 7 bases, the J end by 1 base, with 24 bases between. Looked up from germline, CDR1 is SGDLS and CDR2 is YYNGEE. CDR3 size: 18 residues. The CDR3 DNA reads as TGTGCCAGCGGAGGGGCCCCATCGAAGATAGCTTCCTACAATGAGCAGTTCTTC. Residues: CASGGAPSKIASYNEQFF.

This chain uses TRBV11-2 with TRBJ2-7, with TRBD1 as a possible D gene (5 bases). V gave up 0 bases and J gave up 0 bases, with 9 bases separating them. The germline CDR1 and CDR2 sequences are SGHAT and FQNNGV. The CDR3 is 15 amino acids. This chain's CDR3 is CASSLEGRASYEQYF. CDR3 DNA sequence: TGTGCCAGCAGCTTAGAGGGCAGGGCCTCCTACGAGCAGTACTTC.

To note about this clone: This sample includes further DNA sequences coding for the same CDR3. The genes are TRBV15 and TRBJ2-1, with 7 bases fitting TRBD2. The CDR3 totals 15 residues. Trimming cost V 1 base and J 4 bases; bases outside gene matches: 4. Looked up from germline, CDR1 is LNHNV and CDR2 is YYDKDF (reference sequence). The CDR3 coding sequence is TGTGCCACCAGCAGAGCTAGCGGCGTGTACAATGAGCAGTTCTTC. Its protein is CATSRASGVYNEQFF.

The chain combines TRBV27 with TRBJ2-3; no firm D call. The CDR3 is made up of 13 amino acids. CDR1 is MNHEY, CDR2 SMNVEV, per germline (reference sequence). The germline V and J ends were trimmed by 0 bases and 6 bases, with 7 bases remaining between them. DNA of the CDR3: TGTGCCAGCAGTTTATCGCTGGGGGATACGCAGTATTTT. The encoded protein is CASSLSLGDTQYF.

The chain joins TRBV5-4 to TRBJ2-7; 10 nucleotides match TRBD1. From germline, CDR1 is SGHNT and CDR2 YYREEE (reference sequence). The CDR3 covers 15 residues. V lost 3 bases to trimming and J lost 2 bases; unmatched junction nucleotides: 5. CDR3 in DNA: TGTGCCAGCAGCTCCCCCGGGACAGGGGCCTACGAGCAGTACTTC. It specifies CASSSPGTGAYEQYF.

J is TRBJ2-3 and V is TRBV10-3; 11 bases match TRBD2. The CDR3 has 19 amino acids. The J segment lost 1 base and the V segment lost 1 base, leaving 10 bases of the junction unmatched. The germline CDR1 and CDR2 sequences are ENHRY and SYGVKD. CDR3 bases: TGTGCCATCAGTGAGTATAGTAGCGGGAGGGCCCATGGCACAGATACGCAGTATTTT. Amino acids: CAISEYSSGRAHGTDTQYF.

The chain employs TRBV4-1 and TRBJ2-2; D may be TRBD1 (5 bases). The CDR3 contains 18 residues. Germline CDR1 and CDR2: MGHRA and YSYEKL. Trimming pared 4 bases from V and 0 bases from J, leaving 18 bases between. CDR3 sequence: CASSPLGARRTNTGELFF. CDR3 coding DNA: TGCGCCAGCAGCCCCCTAGGGGCCAGGAGAACGAACACCGGGGAGCTGTTTTTT.

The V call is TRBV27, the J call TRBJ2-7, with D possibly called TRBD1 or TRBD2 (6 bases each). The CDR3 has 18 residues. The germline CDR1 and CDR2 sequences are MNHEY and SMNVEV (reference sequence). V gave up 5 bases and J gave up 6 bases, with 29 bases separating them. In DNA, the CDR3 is TGTGCCAGCAGTCTGGGGGGCGGGTCCCGCTTTTCGGTACGCGAGCAGTACTTC. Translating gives CASSLGGGSRFSVREQYF.

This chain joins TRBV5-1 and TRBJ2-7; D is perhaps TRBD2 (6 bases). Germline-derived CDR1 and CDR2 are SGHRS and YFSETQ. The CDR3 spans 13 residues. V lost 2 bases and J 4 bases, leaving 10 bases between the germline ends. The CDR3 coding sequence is TGCGCCAGCAGCTTTACTAGCCCATACGAGCAGTACTTC. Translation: CASSFTSPYEQYF.

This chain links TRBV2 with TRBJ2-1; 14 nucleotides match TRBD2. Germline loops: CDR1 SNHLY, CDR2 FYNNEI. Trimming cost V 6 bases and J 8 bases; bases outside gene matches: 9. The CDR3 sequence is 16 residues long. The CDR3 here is CASSPSGTSGSYEQFF. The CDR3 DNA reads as TGTGCCAGCAGCCCCTCAGGGACTAGCGGGAGTTATGAGCAGTTCTTC.

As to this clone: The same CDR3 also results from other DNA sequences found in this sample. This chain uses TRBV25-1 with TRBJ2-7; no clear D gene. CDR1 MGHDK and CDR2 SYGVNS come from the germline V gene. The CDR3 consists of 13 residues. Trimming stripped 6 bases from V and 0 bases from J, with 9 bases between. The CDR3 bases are TGTGCCAGCAGCGTGGGCAGCTCCTACGAGCAGTACTTC. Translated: CASSVGSSYEQYF.

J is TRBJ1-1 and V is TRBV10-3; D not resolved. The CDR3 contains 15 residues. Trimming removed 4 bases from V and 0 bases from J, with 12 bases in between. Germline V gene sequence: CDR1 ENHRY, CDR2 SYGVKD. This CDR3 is CAISVYLTLNTEAFF. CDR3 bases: TGTGCCATCAGTGTATACCTGACTCTGAACACTGAAGCTTTCTTT.

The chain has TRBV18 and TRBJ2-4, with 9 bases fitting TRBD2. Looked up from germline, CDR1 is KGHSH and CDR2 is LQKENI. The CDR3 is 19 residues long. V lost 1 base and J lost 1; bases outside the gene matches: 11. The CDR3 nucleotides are TGTGCCAGCTCACCACTAGCGGGAGTACTTCAGTTGGCCAAAAACATTCAGTACTTC. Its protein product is CASSPLAGVLQLAKNIQYF.

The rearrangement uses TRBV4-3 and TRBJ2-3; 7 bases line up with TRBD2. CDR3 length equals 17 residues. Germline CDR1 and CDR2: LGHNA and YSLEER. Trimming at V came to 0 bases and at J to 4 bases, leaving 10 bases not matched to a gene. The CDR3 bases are TGCGCCAGCAGCCAAGACATACCGGGACTACTAGCAGATACGCAGTATTTT. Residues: CASSQDIPGLLADTQYF.

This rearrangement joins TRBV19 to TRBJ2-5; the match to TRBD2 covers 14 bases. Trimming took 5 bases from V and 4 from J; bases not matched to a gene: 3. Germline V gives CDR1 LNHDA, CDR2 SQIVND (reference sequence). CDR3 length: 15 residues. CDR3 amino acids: CASSQGLAGAETQYF. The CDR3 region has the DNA TGTGCCAGTAGTCAGGGACTAGCGGGAGCAGAGACCCAGTACTTC. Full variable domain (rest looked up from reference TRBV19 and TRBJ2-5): DGGITQSPKYLFRKEGQNVTLSCEQNLNHDAMYWYRQDPGQGLRLIYYSQIVNDFQKGDIAEGYSVSREKKESFPLTVTSAQKNPTAFYLCASSQGLAGAETQYFGPGTRLLVL.

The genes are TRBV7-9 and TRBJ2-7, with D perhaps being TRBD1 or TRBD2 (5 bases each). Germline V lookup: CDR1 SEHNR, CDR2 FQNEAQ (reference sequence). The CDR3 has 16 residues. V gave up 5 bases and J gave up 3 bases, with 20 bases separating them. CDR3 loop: CASSGGESGPFYEQYF. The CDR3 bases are TGTGCCAGCAGCGGGGGTGAATCAGGGCCATTCTACGAGCAGTACTTC.

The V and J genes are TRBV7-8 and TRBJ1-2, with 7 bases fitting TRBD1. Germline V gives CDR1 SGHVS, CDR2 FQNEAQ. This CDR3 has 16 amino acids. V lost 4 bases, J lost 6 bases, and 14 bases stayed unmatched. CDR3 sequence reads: CASSSVGQRQVHGYTF. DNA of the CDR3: TGTGCCAGCAGCTCAGTGGGACAGAGGCAGGTTCATGGCTACACCTTC.

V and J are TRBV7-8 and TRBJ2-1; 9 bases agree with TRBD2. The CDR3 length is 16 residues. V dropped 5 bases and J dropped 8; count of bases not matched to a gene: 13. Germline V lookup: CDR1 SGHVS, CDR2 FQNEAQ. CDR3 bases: TGTGCCAGCAGCGCGAGGCTAGCGGGGCCAAGGGATGAGCAGTTCTTC. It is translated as CASSARLAGPRDEQFF.

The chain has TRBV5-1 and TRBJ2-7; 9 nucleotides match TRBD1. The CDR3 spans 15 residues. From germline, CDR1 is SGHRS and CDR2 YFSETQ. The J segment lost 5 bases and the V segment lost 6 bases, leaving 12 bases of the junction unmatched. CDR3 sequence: CASTPRGTGFHEQYF. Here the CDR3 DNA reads TGCGCCAGCACCCCCCGGGGGACAGGGTTCCACGAGCAGTACTTC.

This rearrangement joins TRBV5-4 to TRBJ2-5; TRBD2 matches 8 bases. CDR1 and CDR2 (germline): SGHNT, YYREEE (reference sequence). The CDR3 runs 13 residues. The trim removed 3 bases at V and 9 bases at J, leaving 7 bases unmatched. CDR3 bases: TGTGCCAGCAGCTCGGAGCCCGGGGGGGCCCAGTACTTC. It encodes CASSSEPGGAQYF. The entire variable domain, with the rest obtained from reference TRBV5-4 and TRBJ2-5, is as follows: ETGVTQSPTHLIKTRGQQVTLRCSSQSGHNTVSWYQQALGQGPQFIFQYYREEENGRGNFPPRFSGLQFPNYSSELNVNALELDDSALYLCASSSEPGGAQYFGPGTRLLVL.

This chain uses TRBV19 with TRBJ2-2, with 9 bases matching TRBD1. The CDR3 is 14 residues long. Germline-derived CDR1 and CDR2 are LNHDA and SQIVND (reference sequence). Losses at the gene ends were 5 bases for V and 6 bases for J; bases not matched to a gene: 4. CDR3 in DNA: TGTGCCAGTAGTGGACAGGGGATGGCCGGGGAGCTGTTTTTT. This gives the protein CASSGQGMAGELFF.

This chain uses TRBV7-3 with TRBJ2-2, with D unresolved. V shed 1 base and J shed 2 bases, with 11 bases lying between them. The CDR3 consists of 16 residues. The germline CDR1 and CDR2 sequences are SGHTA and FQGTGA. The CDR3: CASSLMGGLNTGELFF. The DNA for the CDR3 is TGTGCCAGCAGCTTAATGGGCGGTCTCAACACCGGGGAGCTGTTTTTT. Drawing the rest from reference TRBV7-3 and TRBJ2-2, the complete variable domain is GAGVSQTPSNKVTEKGKYVELRCDPISGHTALYWYRQSLGQGPEFLIYFQGTGAADDSGLPNDRFFAVRPEGSVSTLKIQRTERGDSAVYLCASSLMGGLNTGELFFGEGSRLTVL.

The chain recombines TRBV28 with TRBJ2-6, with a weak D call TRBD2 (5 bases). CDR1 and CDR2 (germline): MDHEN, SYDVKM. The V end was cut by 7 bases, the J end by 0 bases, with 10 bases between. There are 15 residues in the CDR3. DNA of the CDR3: TGTGCCAGCACCACTAGGGACTCTGGGGCCAACGTCCTGACTTTC. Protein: CASTTRDSGANVLTF.

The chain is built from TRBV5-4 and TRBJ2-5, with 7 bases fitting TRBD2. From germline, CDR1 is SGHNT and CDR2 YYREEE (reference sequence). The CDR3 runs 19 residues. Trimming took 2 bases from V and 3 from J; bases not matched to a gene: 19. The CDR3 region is CASSFVVLFGGGPKETQYF. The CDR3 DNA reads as TGTGCCAGCAGCTTTGTCGTACTCTTCGGGGGAGGGCCAAAAGAGACCCAGTACTTC. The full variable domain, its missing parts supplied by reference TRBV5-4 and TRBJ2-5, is ETGVTQSPTHLIKTRGQQVTLRCSSQSGHNTVSWYQQALGQGPQFIFQYYREEENGRGNFPPRFSGLQFPNYSSELNVNALELDDSALYLCASSFVVLFGGGPKETQYFGPGTRLLVL.

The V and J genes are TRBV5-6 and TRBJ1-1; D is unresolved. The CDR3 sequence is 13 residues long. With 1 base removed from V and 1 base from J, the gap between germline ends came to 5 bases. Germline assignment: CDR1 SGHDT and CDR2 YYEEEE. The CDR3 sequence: CASSLTTNTEAFF. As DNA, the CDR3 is TGTGCCAGCAGCTTGACAACGAACACTGAAGCTTTCTTT.

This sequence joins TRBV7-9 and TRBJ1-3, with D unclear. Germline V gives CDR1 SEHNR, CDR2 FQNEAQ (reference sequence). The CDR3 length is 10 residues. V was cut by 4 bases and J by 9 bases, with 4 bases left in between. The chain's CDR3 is CASSSSTIYF. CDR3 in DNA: TGTGCCAGCAGCTCGAGCACCATATATTTT. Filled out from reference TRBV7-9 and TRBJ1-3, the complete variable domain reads DTGVSQNPRHKITKRGQNVTFRCDPISEHNRLYWYRQTLGQGPEFLTYFQNEAQLEKSRLLSDRFSAERPKGSFSTLEIQRTEQGDSAMYLCASSSSTIYFGEGSWLTVV.

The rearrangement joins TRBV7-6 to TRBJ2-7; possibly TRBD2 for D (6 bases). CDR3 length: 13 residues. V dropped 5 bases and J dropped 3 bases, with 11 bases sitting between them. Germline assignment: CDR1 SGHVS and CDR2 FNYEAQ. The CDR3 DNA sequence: TGTGCCAGCAGCCGCGGGACGGGCTACGAGCAGTACTTC. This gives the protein CASSRGTGYEQYF.

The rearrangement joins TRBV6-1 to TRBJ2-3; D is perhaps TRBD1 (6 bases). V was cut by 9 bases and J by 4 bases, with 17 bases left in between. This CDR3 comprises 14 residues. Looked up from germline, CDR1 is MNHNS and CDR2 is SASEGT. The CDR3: CASGVQGLSDTQYF. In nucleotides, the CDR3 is TGTGCCAGTGGCGTACAGGGTCTGTCAGATACGCAGTATTTT.